This record covers a single T cell receptor beta chain. These data belong to a study of technical replicates of blood from a few donors. Profiled with immunoSEQ multiplex PCR; TCRdb holds only in-frame clones, not every one. The top ten clones hold 3.5% to 4.5% of a sample with 44,000 or so clones, more than 85% of them seen once. Germline values: CDR1 SGHAT, CDR2 FQNNGV. This CDR3 has 14 amino acids. Trimming took 3 bases from V and 4 from J, leaving 12 bases between them. The sequencing sample was made of PBMCs. The J gene is TRBJ2-5, the V gene TRBV11-2; D may be TRBD1 (6 bases). The sequence came from a human donor in good health. Some clones in this sample may be carry-over from other donors' samples. CDR3 sequence reads: CASSFNRARETQYF. As DNA, the CDR3 is TGTGCCAGCAGCTTTAACAGGGCACGAGAGACCCAGTACTTC.